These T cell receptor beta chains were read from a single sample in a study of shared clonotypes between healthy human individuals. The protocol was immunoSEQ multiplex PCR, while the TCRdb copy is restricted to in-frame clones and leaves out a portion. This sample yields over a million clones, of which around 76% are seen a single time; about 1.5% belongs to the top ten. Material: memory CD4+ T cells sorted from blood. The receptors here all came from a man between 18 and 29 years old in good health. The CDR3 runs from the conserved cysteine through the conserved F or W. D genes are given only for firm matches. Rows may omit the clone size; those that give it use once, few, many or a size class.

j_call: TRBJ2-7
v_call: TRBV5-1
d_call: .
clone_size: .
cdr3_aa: CASSLGTSTYEQYF
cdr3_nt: TGCGCCAGCAGCCTCGGGACCTCGACCTACGAGCAGTACTTC

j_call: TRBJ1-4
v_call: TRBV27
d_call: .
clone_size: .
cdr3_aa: CASSSSVGHRDEKLFF
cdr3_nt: TGTGCCAGCAGTTCCTCGGTAGGGCATAGGGATGAAAAACTGTTTTTT

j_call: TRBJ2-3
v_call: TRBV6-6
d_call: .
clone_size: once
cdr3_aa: CASTELDTQYF
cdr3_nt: TGTGCCAGCACCGAACTCGATACGCAGTATTTT

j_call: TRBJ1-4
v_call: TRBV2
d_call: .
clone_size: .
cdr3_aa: CASGGQINEKLFF
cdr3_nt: TGTGCCAGCGGCGGGCAGATTAATGAAAAACTGTTTTTT

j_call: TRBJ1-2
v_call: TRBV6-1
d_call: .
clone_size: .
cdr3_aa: CASTGTLYGYTF
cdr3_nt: TGTGCCAGCACCGGAACCCTCTATGGCTACACCTTC

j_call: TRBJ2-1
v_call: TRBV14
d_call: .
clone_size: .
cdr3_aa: CASSLNRGQAPKQFF
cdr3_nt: TGTGCCAGCAGCTTGAACCGGGGCCAGGCCCCCAAGCAGTTCTTC

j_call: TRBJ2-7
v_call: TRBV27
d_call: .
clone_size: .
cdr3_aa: CASSLRPDYYEQYF
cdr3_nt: TGTGCCAGCAGTTTAAGGCCAGACTACTACGAGCAGTACTTC

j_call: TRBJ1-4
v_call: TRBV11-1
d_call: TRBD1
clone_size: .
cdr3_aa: CASSSYGQEINEKLFF
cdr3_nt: TGTGCCAGCAGCTCGTACGGACAGGAGATAAATGAAAAACTGTTTTTT

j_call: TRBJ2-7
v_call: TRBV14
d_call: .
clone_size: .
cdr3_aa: CASSLFGKSYEQYF
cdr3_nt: TGTGCCAGCAGCCTTTTTGGAAAGTCCTACGAGCAGTACTTC

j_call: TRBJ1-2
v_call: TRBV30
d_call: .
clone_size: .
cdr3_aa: CAWSASPGHGAGYTF
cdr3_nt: TGTGCCTGGAGCGCCTCCCCGGGACACGGCGCGGGCTACACCTTC

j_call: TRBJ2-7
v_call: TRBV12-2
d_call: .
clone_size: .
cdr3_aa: CASRLLREIYEQYF
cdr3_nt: TGTGCAAGTCGCTTATTAAGGGAAATCTACGAGCAGTACTTC

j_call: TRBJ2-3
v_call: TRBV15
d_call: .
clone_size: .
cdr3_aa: CATSSVGTDTQYF
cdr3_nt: TGTGCCACCAGCAGTGTTGGCACAGATACGCAGTATTTT

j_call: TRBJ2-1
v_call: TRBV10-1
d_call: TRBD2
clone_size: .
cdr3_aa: CASRGLAGGPNNEQFF
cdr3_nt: TGCGCCAGCAGGGGACTAGCGGGAGGGCCCAACAATGAGCAGTTCTTC

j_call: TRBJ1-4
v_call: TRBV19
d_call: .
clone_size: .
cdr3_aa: CASHDREKLFF
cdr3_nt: TGTGCCAGTCATGACCGAGAAAAACTGTTTTTT

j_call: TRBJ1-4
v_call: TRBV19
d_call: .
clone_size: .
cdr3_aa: CASSIGWGRKLFF
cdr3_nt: TGTGCCAGTAGTATAGGATGGGGCCGAAAACTGTTTTTT

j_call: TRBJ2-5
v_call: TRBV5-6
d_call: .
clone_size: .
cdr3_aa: CASSFGQLETQYF
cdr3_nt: TGTGCCAGCAGCTTCGGACAGCTCGAGACCCAGTACTTC

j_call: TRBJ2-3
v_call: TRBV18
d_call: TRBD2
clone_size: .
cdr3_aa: CASSPAGLAGGDTQYF
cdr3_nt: TGTGCCAGCTCCCCCGCGGGACTAGCGGGGGGAGATACGCAGTATTTT

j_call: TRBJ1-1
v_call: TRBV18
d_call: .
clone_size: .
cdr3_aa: CASSPPLGQENTEAFF
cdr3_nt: TGTGCCAGCTCACCACCGTTGGGACAAGAGAACACTGAAGCTTTCTTT

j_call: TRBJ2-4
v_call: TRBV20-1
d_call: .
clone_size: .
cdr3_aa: CSAQAKNIQYF
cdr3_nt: TGCAGTGCCCAAGCCAAAAACATTCAGTACTTC

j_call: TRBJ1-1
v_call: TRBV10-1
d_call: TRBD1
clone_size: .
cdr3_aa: CASSEGVVAGGSNPHGTEAFF
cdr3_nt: TGCGCCAGCAGTGAGGGGGTGGTAGCAGGGGGCAGCAACCCTCATGGGACTGAAGCTTTCTTT

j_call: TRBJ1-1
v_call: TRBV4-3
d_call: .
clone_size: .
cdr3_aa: CASSQARGNTEAFF
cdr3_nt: TGCGCCAGCAGCCAAGCCAGGGGGAACACTGAAGCTTTCTTT

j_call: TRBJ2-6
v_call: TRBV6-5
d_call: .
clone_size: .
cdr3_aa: CASSKSSGANVLTF
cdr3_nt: TGTGCCAGCAGCAAAAGCTCTGGGGCCAACGTCCTGACTTTC

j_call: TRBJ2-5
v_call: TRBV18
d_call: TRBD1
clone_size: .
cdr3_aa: CASSSGTGAQETQYF
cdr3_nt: TGTGCCAGCTCCTCTGGGACAGGCGCACAAGAGACCCAGTACTTC

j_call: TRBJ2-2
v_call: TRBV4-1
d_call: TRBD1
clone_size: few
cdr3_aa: CASSHPGGTGELFF
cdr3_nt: TGCGCCAGCAGCCACCCAGGGGGCACCGGGGAGCTGTTTTTT

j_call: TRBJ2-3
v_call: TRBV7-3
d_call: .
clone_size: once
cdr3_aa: CASSPGPNTDTQYF
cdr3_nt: TGTGCCAGCAGCCCGGGACCAAACACAGATACGCAGTATTTT

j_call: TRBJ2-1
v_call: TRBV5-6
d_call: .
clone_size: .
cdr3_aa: CASSPRGTTEQFF
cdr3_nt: TGTGCCAGCAGCCCGAGGGGGACAACGGAGCAGTTCTTC

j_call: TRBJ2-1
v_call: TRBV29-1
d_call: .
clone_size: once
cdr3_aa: CSASQGYNEQFF
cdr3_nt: TGCAGCGCAAGCCAGGGCTACAATGAGCAGTTCTTC

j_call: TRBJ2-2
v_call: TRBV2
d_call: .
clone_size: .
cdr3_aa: CASSDGSGVGELFF
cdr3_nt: TGTGCCAGCAGTGATGGTTCGGGGGTCGGGGAGCTGTTTTTT

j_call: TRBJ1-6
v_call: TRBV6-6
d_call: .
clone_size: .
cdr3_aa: CASSAMGGGNSPLHF
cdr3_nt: TGTGCCAGCAGCGCAATGGGGGGCGGTAATTCACCCCTCCACTTT

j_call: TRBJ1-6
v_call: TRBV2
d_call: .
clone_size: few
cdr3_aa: CASSEDGAGTRHF
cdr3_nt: TGTGCCAGCAGTGAGGATGGGGCCGGGACACGGCACTTT

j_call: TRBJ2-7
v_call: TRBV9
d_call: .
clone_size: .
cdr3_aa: CASSGGLASYEQYF
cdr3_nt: TGTGCCAGCAGCGGGGGGCTGGCCTCCTACGAGCAGTACTTC

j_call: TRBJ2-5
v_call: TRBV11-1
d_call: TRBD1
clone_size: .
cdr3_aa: CASSLLGTGEETQYF
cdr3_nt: TGTGCCAGCAGCTTGTTAGGGACAGGGGAGGAGACCCAGTACTTC

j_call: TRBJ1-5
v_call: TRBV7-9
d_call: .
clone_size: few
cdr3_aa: CASSSGKDQPQHF
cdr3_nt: TGTGCCAGCAGCTCAGGGAAAGATCAGCCCCAGCATTTT

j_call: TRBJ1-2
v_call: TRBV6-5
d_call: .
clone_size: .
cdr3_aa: CASRTDSGRGYTF
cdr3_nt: TGTGCCAGCAGAACGGACTCCGGACGAGGCTACACCTTC

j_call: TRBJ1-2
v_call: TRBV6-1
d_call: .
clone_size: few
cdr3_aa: CASSGDAYGYTF
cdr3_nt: TGTGCCAGCAGTGGGGACGCCTATGGCTACACCTTC

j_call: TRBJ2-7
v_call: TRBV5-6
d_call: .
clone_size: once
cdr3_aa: CASSLTGRAEQYF
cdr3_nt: TGTGCCAGCAGCTTGACAGGTCGGGCCGAGCAGTACTTC

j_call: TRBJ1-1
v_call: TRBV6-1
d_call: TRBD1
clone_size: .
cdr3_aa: CASSVEGAKDTEAFF
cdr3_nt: TGTGCCAGCAGTGTGGAGGGGGCGAAAGACACTGAAGCTTTCTTT

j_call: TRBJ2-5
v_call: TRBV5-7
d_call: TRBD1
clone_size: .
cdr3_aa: CASSGGQGREQYF
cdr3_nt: TGTGCCAGCAGCGGGGGACAGGGAAGGGAGCAGTACTTC

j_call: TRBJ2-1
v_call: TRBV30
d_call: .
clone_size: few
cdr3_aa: CAWKTRAYNEQFF
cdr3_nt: TGTGCCTGGAAAACCAGGGCCTACAATGAGCAGTTCTTC

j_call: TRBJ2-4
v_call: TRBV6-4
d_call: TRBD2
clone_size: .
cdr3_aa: CASIRTGGLAGLLAKNIQYF
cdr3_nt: TGTGCCAGCATCCGAACGGGCGGACTAGCGGGACTACTAGCCAAAAACATTCAGTACTTC